This T cell receptor beta chain was profiled in a study of cytomegalovirus exposure and HLA in healthy donors. About the study: Earlier findings included 117 million unique TCR beta sequences obtained from about 180 million T cells. Study results and caveats: Trimming of TCR beta V- and J-genes showed a link, identified in a later analysis, to a missense DCLRE1C variant. Earlier analysis looked at TCR beta V segments, and most were productive about 90% or about 30% of the time.

PCR amplification relied on 60 Vbeta primers (plus 13 Jbeta primers). Sequencing used immunoSEQ multiplex PCR; TCRdb keeps in-frame clones, though not all of them. The profile shows about 140,000 clones, roughly 79% of them singletons. Whereas donors were nominally healthy upon sampling, unrecorded immune exposures were probable. A note on this clone: Antigen: not known.

The source of this sequence is a male donor in good health and CMV-seronegative. Input material: PBMCs.

The CDR3 loop is CASLREPGELFF. The CDR3 nucleotides are TGTGCCAGTTTACGTGAGCCCGGGGAGCTGTTTTTT. This chain connects TRBV19 to TRBJ2-2; D uncertain. The CDR3 runs to 12 residues. Germline lookup yields CDR1 LNHDA and CDR2 SQIVND (reference sequence). V gave up 8 bases and J gave up 6 bases, with 10 bases separating them.